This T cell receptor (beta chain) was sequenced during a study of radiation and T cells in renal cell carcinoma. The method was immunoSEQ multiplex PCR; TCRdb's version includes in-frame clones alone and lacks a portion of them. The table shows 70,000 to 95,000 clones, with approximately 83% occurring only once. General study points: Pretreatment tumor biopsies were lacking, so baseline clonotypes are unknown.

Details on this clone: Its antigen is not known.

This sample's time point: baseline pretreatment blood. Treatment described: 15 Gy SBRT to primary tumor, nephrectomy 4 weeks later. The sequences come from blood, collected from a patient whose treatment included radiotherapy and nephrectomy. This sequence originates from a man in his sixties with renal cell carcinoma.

CDR3: CAWKSLSNTGELFF. The CDR3 region has the DNA TGTGCCTGGAAAAGTCTATCGAACACCGGGGAGCTGTTTTTT. The chain links TRBV30 to TRBJ2-2; D call uncertain. CDR1 and CDR2 from the germline V gene are GTSNPN and SVGIG (reference sequence). CDR3 size: 14 residues. The ends were cut back, 4 bases at V and 0 bases at J, with 9 bases in the middle.